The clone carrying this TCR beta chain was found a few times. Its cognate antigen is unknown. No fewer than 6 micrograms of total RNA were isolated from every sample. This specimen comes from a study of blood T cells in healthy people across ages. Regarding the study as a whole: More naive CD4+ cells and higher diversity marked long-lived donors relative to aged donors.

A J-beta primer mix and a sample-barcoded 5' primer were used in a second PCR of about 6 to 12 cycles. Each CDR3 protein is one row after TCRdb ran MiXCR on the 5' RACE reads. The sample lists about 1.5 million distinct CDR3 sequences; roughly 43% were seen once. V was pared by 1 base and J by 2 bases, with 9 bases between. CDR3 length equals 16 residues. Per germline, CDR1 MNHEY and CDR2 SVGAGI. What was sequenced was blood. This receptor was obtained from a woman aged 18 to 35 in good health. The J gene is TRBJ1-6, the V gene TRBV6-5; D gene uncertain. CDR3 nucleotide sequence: TGTGCCAGCAGTTACTTAAAGGTGGCCTATAATTCACCCCTCCACTTT. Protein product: CASSYLKVAYNSPLHF.